These 30 T cell receptor beta chains share one sample of origin, sequenced in a study of blood T cell repertoires in COVID-19. The repertoire was sequenced with immunoSEQ multiplex PCR; TCRdb's copy has only in-frame clones and lacks some. The repertoire includes some 300,000 clones, around nine tenths of them detected once, and about 4% sits in the top ten. The sequenced sample consisted of PBMCs or T cells enriched from blood (not recorded which). Every receptor here comes from a woman aged 30 to 39 who had been exposed to COVID-19.

V gene TRBV18 combines with J gene TRBJ1-1, with D perhaps matching TRBD1 (5 bases). Germline values: CDR1 KGHSH, CDR2 LQKENI. V was shortened by 3 bases and J by 1 base, with 12 bases between the two germline ends. The CDR3 loop spans 15 amino acids. The CDR3 DNA is TGTGCCAGCTCACCGTACGGGGGGAGGAACACTGAAGCTTTCTTT. It translates to CASSPYGGRNTEAFF. Using reference TRBV18 and TRBJ1-1 for the parts outside the CDR3, the full variable domain is NAGVMQNPRHLVRRRGQEARLRCSPMKGHSHVYWYRQLPEEGLKFMVYLQKENIIDESGMPKERFSAEFPKEGPSILRIQQVVRGDSAAYFCASSPYGGRNTEAFFGQGTRLTVV.

This clone was picked up one time. The V and J genes are TRBV9 and TRBJ2-7, with D perhaps matching TRBD1 (6 bases). Between the trimmed V and J ends, which lost 0 bases and 4 bases, there was a span of 14 bases. Germline V lookup: CDR1 SGDLS, CDR2 YYNGEE. This CDR3 spans 15 amino acids. The CDR3 DNA follows: TGTGCCAGCAGCGTAGGAGGCAGGGGACATTACGAGCAGTACTTC. Its translation: CASSVGGRGHYEQYF.

V is TRBV30 and J is TRBJ2-1, with D unresolved. CDR3 length: 14 amino acids. Looked up from germline, CDR1 is GTSNPN and CDR2 is SVGIG (reference sequence). The V gene lost 4 bases and the J gene lost 0 bases, with 10 bases spanning the gap. CDR3 region: CAWNSPLSYNEQFF. The CDR3 region has the DNA TGTGCCTGGAACAGCCCTCTCTCCTACAATGAGCAGTTCTTC.

The rearrangement joins TRBV9 to TRBJ1-2; 9 positions match TRBD1. This CDR3 region has 18 residues. Trimming removed 3 bases from V and 0 bases from J; junction bases left unmatched: 12. Looked up from germline, CDR1 is SGDLS and CDR2 is YYNGEE. Here the CDR3 reads CASSGGTGPGLANYGYTF. CDR3 DNA: TGTGCCAGCAGCGGCGGGACAGGGCCTGGTTTAGCTAACTATGGCTACACCTTC.

This clone occurred once. The V call is TRBV5-6, the J call TRBJ1-6, with D maybe TRBD1 (5 bases). Germline V lookup: CDR1 SGHDT, CDR2 YYEEEE. This CDR3 has 18 residues. The V and J ends lost 1 base and 0 bases respectively, with 14 bases between them. This chain's CDR3 is CASSLLLGASSYNSPLHF. CDR3 nucleotide sequence: TGTGCCAGCAGCTTGTTATTAGGGGCGAGCTCCTATAATTCACCCCTCCACTTT.

This chain uses TRBV4-1 with TRBJ2-5; 8 nucleotides agree with TRBD1. With V trimmed by 4 bases and J by 6 bases, 10 bases remained unmatched. Germline V CDR1 and CDR2: MGHRA, YSYEKL. The CDR3 consists of 15 residues. CDR3 loop: CASSPRTGPEKTQYF. The DNA of the CDR3 is TGCGCCAGCAGCCCCCGGACAGGGCCGGAGAAGACCCAGTACTTC.

This sequence joins TRBV12-3 or TRBV12-4 and TRBJ1-2; D ambiguous. V lost 5 bases and J lost 7, with 14 bases in between. The CDR3 loop spans 13 amino acids. The DNA for the CDR3 is TGTGCCAGCAGTCCAGGAACGGTGGTTGGCTACACCTTC. It specifies CASSPGTVVGYTF.

This clone showed up just a few times. V and J are TRBV9 and TRBJ1-2; 9 positions agree with TRBD1. Trimming at V came to 0 bases and at J to 9 bases, leaving 6 bases not matched to a gene. Germline CDR1 is SGDLS and CDR2 is YYNGEE. The CDR3 loop spans 14 amino acids. Here the CDR3 DNA reads TGTGCCAGCAGCGTAGATGTAACAGGGGGCCGCTACACCTTC. Its translation: CASSVDVTGGRYTF.

The chain links TRBV28 to TRBJ2-3; the match to TRBD2 covers 11 bases. CDR3 length: 16 residues. Germline V gene data show CDR1 as MDHEN and CDR2 as SYDVKM. V lost 5 bases and J lost 2; bases outside the gene matches: 6. The CDR3 sequence is CASSATSGGLTDTQYF. The CDR3 region has the DNA TGTGCCAGCAGTGCCACTAGCGGGGGACTCACAGATACGCAGTATTTT.

The V and J genes are TRBV7-3 and TRBJ2-1, with D tentatively TRBD2 (6 bases). The germline V and J ends were trimmed by 4 bases and 6 bases, with 13 bases remaining between them. CDR1 and CDR2 from the germline V gene are SGHTA and FQGTGA. The CDR3 runs to 14 residues. The CDR3 loop reads CASSSGTSRNEQFF. The CDR3 DNA reads as TGTGCCAGCAGCTCGGGGACTTCACGCAATGAGCAGTTCTTC. Filled out from reference TRBV7-3 and TRBJ2-1, the complete variable domain reads GAGVSQTPSNKVTEKGKYVELRCDPISGHTALYWYRQSLGQGPEFLIYFQGTGAADDSGLPNDRFFAVRPEGSVSTLKIQRTERGDSAVYLCASSSGTSRNEQFFGPGTRLTVL.

This clone came up once. The J gene is TRBJ1-4, the V gene TRBV27; D possibly corresponds to TRBD1 (6 bases). CDR3 length: 15 amino acids. CDR1 is MNHEY, CDR2 SMNVEV, per germline (reference sequence). V was clipped by 5 bases and J by 4 bases, with 14 bases between them. The CDR3: CASSPTGFFNEKLFF. The CDR3 DNA follows: TGTGCCAGCAGTCCGACAGGTTTTTTTAATGAAAAACTGTTTTTT.

In its sample, this clone was seen a few times. This chain uses TRBV6-1 with TRBJ2-1, with D possibly being TRBD2 (5 bases). CDR1 and CDR2 (germline): MNHNS, SASEGT. V lost 2 bases and J 0 bases, leaving 8 bases between the germline ends. CDR3 length: 15 residues. The CDR3 DNA is TGTGCCAGCAGTGAAAAGGCGGGCTCCTACAATGAGCAGTTCTTC. The encoded protein is CASSEKAGSYNEQFF.

The rearrangement links TRBV5-5 to TRBJ1-1, with a weak D call TRBD1 (6 bases). This CDR3 region has 14 residues. Trimming left V 4 bases short and J 5 bases short, with 15 bases between. Germline V CDR1 and CDR2: SGHKS, YYEKEE (reference sequence). The chain's CDR3 is CASSRYREGTEAFF. CDR3 nucleotides: TGTGCCAGCAGCCGTTACAGGGAGGGGACTGAAGCTTTCTTT.

V is TRBV2 and J is TRBJ2-5; TRBD1 agrees at 7 bases. The trim removed 6 bases at V and 4 bases at J, leaving 5 bases unmatched. The CDR3 runs 13 residues. CDR1 is SNHLY and CDR2 is FYNNEI in the germline V gene. The CDR3 region is CASRPTGPETQYF. The CDR3 bases are TGTGCCAGCAGACCGACAGGGCCAGAGACCCAGTACTTC.

V is TRBV9 and J is TRBJ2-7; 9 bases align to TRBD1. Trimming at V came to 0 bases and at J to 3 bases, leaving 4 bases not matched to a gene. This CDR3 comprises 15 residues. Germline assignment: CDR1 SGDLS and CDR2 YYNGEE. CDR3 in amino acids: CASSVEGTGRYEQYF. CDR3 in DNA: TGTGCCAGCAGCGTAGAAGGGACAGGGCGCTACGAGCAGTACTTC.

In DNA, the CDR3 is TGCGCCAGCAGCCAATCCAGGCCCACTGAAGCTTTCTTT. Its protein is CASSQSRPTEAFF. The rearrangement uses TRBV4-1 and TRBJ1-1; D gene uncertain. V was trimmed by 2 bases and J by 4 bases, leaving 8 bases between them. The germline CDR1 and CDR2 sequences are MGHRA and YSYEKL. This CDR3 has 13 residues.

Concerning this clone itself: This specimen includes other DNA sequences encoding the same CDR3. The chain carries TRBV3-1 (or the pseudogene TRBV3-2) and TRBJ1-5; no clear D gene. CDR3 size: 13 residues. Germline V gene sequence: CDR1 LGHDT, CDR2 YNNKEL (reference sequence). V lost 0 bases to trimming and J lost 7 bases, with 7 bases between them. The CDR3 sequence is CASSQERGQPQHF. The CDR3 bases are TGTGCCAGCAGCCAAGAACGGGGACAGCCCCAGCATTTT.

The chain employs TRBV11-2 and TRBJ1-3; D is unclear. Per the germline V gene, CDR1 is SGHAT and CDR2 is FQNNGV. V lost 2 bases to trimming and J lost 3 bases, with 11 bases between them. This CDR3 has 15 residues. DNA for the CDR3: TGTGCCAGCAGCTTACGAGGCCTCGGTGGAAACACCATATATTTT. It codes for CASSLRGLGGNTIYF.

This clone appeared once. The J gene is TRBJ1-1, the V gene TRBV6-6; a possible D gene is TRBD1 (5 bases). The CDR3 runs to 16 residues. Germline CDR1 and CDR2: MNHNY and SVGAGI (reference sequence). The V end lost 0 bases, the J end lost 6 bases, and 17 bases lay between the germline ends. The CDR3: CASSYSPGMDLSEAFF. The CDR3 bases are TGTGCCAGCAGTTACTCCCCAGGGATGGATTTATCTGAAGCTTTCTTT.

This rearrangement joins TRBV4-2 to TRBJ2-2, with 11 bases matching TRBD2. Germline V gene lookup returns CDR1 LGHNA and CDR2 YNFKEQ. V lost 3 bases and J lost 13; bases outside the gene matches: 13. CDR3 length equals 16 residues. The CDR3, as DNA: TGTGCCAGCAGCCAGCGACCCGGGACTAGCGGAGGAGTGCTGTTTTTT. Protein: CASSQRPGTSGGVLFF.

In the case of this clone: Within the sample, other DNA sequences also encode this same CDR3. The V gene is TRBV4-1, the J gene TRBJ1-2; 7 bases match TRBD1. CDR1 is MGHRA and CDR2 is YSYEKL in the germline V gene. J gave up 0 bases and V 3 bases, and 7 bases lay outside the gene matches. This CDR3 is 16 amino acids long. The CDR3 here is CASSQVDRVTNYGYTF. Written as DNA, the CDR3 is TGCGCCAGCAGCCAGGTCGACAGGGTTACTAACTATGGCTACACCTTC.

This chain joins TRBV4-1 and TRBJ1-2; a possible D gene is TRBD1 (5 bases). V dropped 5 bases and J dropped 8 bases, with 15 bases sitting between them. From germline, CDR1 is MGHRA and CDR2 YSYEKL. The CDR3 length is 13 residues. The chain's CDR3 is CASSSLGHRGYTF. The CDR3 DNA is TGCGCCAGCAGCTCACTGGGGCATCGGGGCTACACCTTC.

CDR3 nucleotide sequence: TGTGCCAGTAGTCCCCGGGGGGCTGAGCAGTTCTTC. Its protein is CASSPRGAEQFF. V is TRBV19 and J is TRBJ2-1; tentative D call: TRBD2 (7 bases). The CDR3 is 12 amino acids. CDR1 and CDR2 (germline): LNHDA, SQIVND (reference sequence). Trimming pared 5 bases from V and 9 bases from J, leaving 11 bases between.

J is TRBJ2-7 and V is TRBV19, with 8 bases matching TRBD2. CDR1 is LNHDA, CDR2 SQIVND, per germline (reference sequence). V trimming: 5 bases; J trimming: 2 bases; junction bases outside the gene matches: 17. This CDR3 is built from 18 residues. The CDR3 DNA is TGTGCCAGTAGTTCCCGCGGGAGCGGGGGAAACTTTGCCTACGAGCAGTACTTC. Protein: CASSSRGSGGNFAYEQYF.

This sequence joins TRBV7-2 and TRBJ2-7; TRBD2 might be the D (7 bases). The CDR3 spans 15 residues. CDR1 is SGHTA, CDR2 FQGNSA, per germline. The V gene lost 1 base and the J gene lost 5 bases, with 15 bases spanning the gap. The CDR3 region has the DNA TGTGCCAGCAGCTTAGTTGGGGGGGGGCCCCACGAGCAGTACTTC. Its translation is CASSLVGGGPHEQYF. The full variable domain, completed using reference TRBV7-2 and TRBJ2-7, is GAGVSQSPSNKVTEKGKDVELRCDPISGHTALYWYRQSLGQGLEFLIYFQGNSAPDKSGLPSDRFSAERTGGSVSTLTIQRTQQEDSAVYLCASSLVGGGPHEQYFGPGTRLTVT.

J is TRBJ1-2 and V is TRBV19; D call uncertain. The CDR3 extends over 12 amino acids. In germline, CDR1 is LNHDA, CDR2 SQIVND (reference sequence). The germline V and J ends were trimmed by 3 bases and 8 bases, with 10 bases remaining between them. DNA of the CDR3: TGTGCCAGTAGTATCGGGGATGGCGGCTACACCTTC. It codes for CASSIGDGGYTF.

This chain joins TRBV15 and TRBJ1-1; weak D call: TRBD1 (5 bases). Trimming took off 3 bases at V and 0 bases at J, with 5 bases between the two ends. The CDR3 runs 13 residues. Germline loops: CDR1 LNHNV, CDR2 YYDKDF (reference sequence). The CDR3 DNA follows: TGTGCCACCAGCAGGGGGCTGAACACTGAAGCTTTCTTT. Amino acids: CATSRGLNTEAFF.

V usage is TRBV18 and J usage is TRBJ1-1; tentative D call: TRBD1 (5 bases). The V end was cut by 2 bases, the J end by 1 base, with 11 bases between. The CDR3 contains 15 residues. Looked up from germline, CDR1 is KGHSH and CDR2 is LQKENI. CDR3 in amino acids: CASSPWEGWNTEAFF. In DNA, the CDR3 is TGTGCCAGCTCACCATGGGAGGGGTGGAACACTGAAGCTTTCTTT.

This clone was picked up one time. This sequence joins TRBV6-4 and TRBJ1-1, with D hard to call. Trimming cost V 3 bases and J 2 bases, with 7 bases left between them. Germline V gene sequence: CDR1 MRHNA, CDR2 SNTAGT. The CDR3 length is 13 residues. The CDR3: CASSERTNTEAFF. CDR3 bases: TGTGCCAGCAGTGAGAGGACTAACACTGAAGCTTTCTTT.

Details on this clone: Other DNA sequences from this sample encode an identical CDR3 as well. This sequence joins TRBV12-3 or TRBV12-4 and TRBJ1-2; 8 nucleotides line up with TRBD1. The CDR3 has 12 residues. The junction had 0 bases not matched to a gene; V was cut back by 5 bases and J by 4 bases. The CDR3 DNA reads as TGTGCCAGCAGTACAGGGGGCTATGGCTACACCTTC. Translation: CASSTGGYGYTF.